This TCR beta chain was recorded in a study of PD-1 blockade in mismatch repair-deficient tumors. The wider study: Enrolled about 2013-2016, patients had progressing, pretreated mismatch repair-deficient cancers of approximately 13 types.

The CDR3 is made up of 14 amino acids. V lost 3 bases, J lost 1 base, and 6 bases lay in between. Germline CDR1 is KGHSH and CDR2 is LQKENI. The method was immunoSEQ multiplex PCR; TCRdb's version includes in-frame clones alone and lacks a portion of them. The data show around 100,000 clones, approximately 83% seen once. To note about this clone: Antigen specificity is unknown.

A few pembrolizumab responders had their TCRs sequenced. General study results and limits: Tumor-resident clones, often undetectable pretreatment in blood, expanded then contracted after pembrolizumab.

This chain links TRBV18 with TRBJ2-2; tentative D call: TRBD1 (5 bases). The clonotype comes from an adult with mismatch repair-deficient cancer. The sequencing used peripheral blood, collected about 33 weeks after starting pembrolizumab. CDR3 DNA: TGTGCCAGCTCACCCCAGGGGAACACCGGGGAGCTGTTTTTT. Its translation: CASSPQGNTGELFF.